This TCR beta chain was recorded in a study of Ad26.COV2.S vaccination and SARS-CoV-2 variants (dated by TCRdb to about 2021). A note on the overall study: Donors in the vaccine arm were drawn from COV1001, a phase I-IIa trial of Ad26.COV2.S in healthy adults that was multicentre, randomized, double-blind and placebo-controlled. The specificity and breadth of SARS-CoV-2-reactive T cell receptors after Ad26.COV2.S vaccination were assessed by TCRbeta repertoire sequencing. Investigators remained blinded to trial group allocation during experiments and outcome assessment. Ad26.COV2.S was administered intramuscularly at a dose of 5x10^10 or 1x10^11 viral particles, either as one shot or as two shots given 56 days apart. A total of 32 samples were included in the TCR-sequenced set, comprising 19 Ad26.COV2.S vaccine recipients, 5 placebo recipients and 8 SARS-CoV-2 convalescent individuals. Participants in the trial were split at random into five groups of five each, receiving low-dose or high-dose Ad26.COV2.S once or twice, or else placebo on both occasions. The study at large found these results: Vaccine and placebo recipients had comparable non-spike TCR breadth, which fits with the vaccine containing only spike. The authors noted that total T cell responses may have been underestimated by the TCR breadth and depth analyses. After vaccination, spike-specific CD8+ and CD4+ T cell responses were reported to show substantial breadth. The study lacked the statistical power to compare responses across vaccine doses or regimens. Ad26.COV2.S recipients had higher spike-specific TCR breadth than placebo recipients (P = 0.0014).

This clone was detected only once. Its antigen remains undetermined. Base qualities are missing; no much larger clone stands one base away. The sample's treatment or condition label is to be understood as: some 19 received Ad26.COV2.S at low or high dose, single or two shots; about 5 received placebo; per-sample allocation not given. For vaccine and placebo recipients, the sequenced repertoires came from samples collected on day 63 after the first injection. In Cohort 1b, some 25 adults aged 18-55 years were enrolled at a single site in Boston, USA, between 29 July and 7 August 2020. Ad26.COV2.S was a replication-incompetent adenovirus type 26 vector expressing a prefusion-stabilized SARS-CoV-2 spike protein from the original Wuhan strain. TCRbeta CDR3 regions were sequenced with the immunoSEQ Assay. After extraction, genomic DNA underwent amplification by bias-controlled multiplex PCR, followed by high-throughput sequencing. From the authors' description of their analysis: To quantify the absolute abundance of each unique TCRbeta CDR3 region, sequences were collapsed and filtered. Usable DNA was measured by amplifying reference genes present in all nucleated cells, and TCRbeta template counts were normalized to that usable DNA to estimate T cell fraction. Repertoire TCRs were annotated as SARS-CoV-2-specific when V gene, CDR3 amino acid sequence and J gene were exactly matched to a known reactive TCR set. The reference SARS-CoV-2 TCR set was derived from MIRA and filtered for enrichment in COVID-19-positive ImmuneCODE repertoires, a step that removed public or cross-reactive TCRs. Using the MIRA antigens, annotated TCRs were further analysed by specific ORF or by position within an ORF. Breadth was defined as annotated unique rearrangements over total unique productive rearrangements; depth was the summed frequency of those rearrangements. Two-sided Wilcoxon rank-sum tests were applied when comparing TCR breadth between groups. TCRdb carries this immuneACCESS record with in-frame sequences only. Its versions omit some clonotypes, under half of them owing to an unresolved V gene in the studies checked, with the rest unexplained. V and J calls and clone size are as listed in that table; D and trimming were resolved from the DNA. The sample table lists 300,000 to 400,000 clones, roughly nine tenths of them with a count of one. About 5% of the sample rests with the top ten.

Including cysteine and phenylalanine, the CDR3 has 15 amino acids. CDR3 DNA only is kept here, 45 bases in frame from base 1. The CDR1 and CDR2 encoded by the germline V gene (reference sequence) are LNHDA and SQIVND. V and J are truncated by 7 bases and 2 bases respectively, leaving an intervening sequence of 16 bases. The sample here was peripheral blood, taken in a trial of Ad26.COV2.S vaccine versus placebo. The rearranged segments are TRBV19 and TRBJ2-3; TRBD2 is possibly the D segment (5 matching bases). This TCR was sampled from a person between 18 and 60 years old who received the Ad26.COV2.S COVID-19 vaccine or a placebo. CDR3 region: CASTPDGLSTDTQYF. The nucleotide sequence reads as follows: TGTGCCAGTACCCCCGATGGACTGTCCACAGATACGCAGTATTTT.